Sequencing of this T cell receptor (beta chain) was carried out in a study of blood T cell repertoires in COVID-19. Whole-study context: COVID-19 samples collected from the United States, Italy and Spain covered acute and convalescent phases. The analysed material was cDNA or gDNA that came from T cells, B-cell-depleted T cells, or PBMCs.

Germline loops: CDR1 MNHEY, CDR2 SVGAGI. The CDR3 totals 13 residues. The V end was cut by 2 bases, the J end by 6 bases, with 8 bases between. In its sample, this clone was seen a few times. Per the original data handling: By means of reference gene primer amplification, nucleated cell counts were estimated. TCRdb keeps only in-frame clones here, not all; method: immunoSEQ multiplex PCR. V and J calls plus clone size are reproduced from that table; the DNA served to infer D and trimming. The table lists about 46,000 clones, approximately 84% of them singletons, with approximately 8.3% in the top ten.

The genes are TRBV6-5 and TRBJ1-5, with D hard to call. This receptor was identified in a man between 60 and 75 years old with acute or convalescent COVID-19. Sequenced: peripheral blood. CDR3 sequence reads: CASSYKEAQPQHF. CDR3 coding DNA: TGTGCCAGCAGTTACAAGGAGGCTCAGCCCCAGCATTTT.